The sample holds one count of the clone carrying this TCR beta chain. This sample was included in a study of blood T cell repertoires in COVID-19. Study as a whole: Samples taken during acute and convalescent COVID-19 were collected in the United States, Italy and Spain. T cells, B-cell-depleted T cells, or PBMCs provided the cDNA or gDNA that served as material.

This CDR3 has 13 residues. The germline V and J ends were trimmed by 6 bases and 4 bases, with 12 bases remaining between them. Germline V gives CDR1 SNHLY, CDR2 FYNNEI. Original handling: Estimated nucleated cell counts came from reference gene primer amplification. Some clones are missing from TCRdb's copy, which holds only in-frame ones; the method was immunoSEQ multiplex PCR. Clonal size and the V and J genes are those of that table, whereas D and trimming came from the DNA. The sample lists 240,000 or so clones, 86% occurring once. The TCR was taken from a man older than 75 with acute or convalescent COVID-19. The J gene is TRBJ1-1, the V gene TRBV2; D perhaps matches TRBD1 (5 bases). The sequenced material came from peripheral blood. DNA of the CDR3: TGTGCCAGCAGCGACAGCAGGCTCACTGAAGCTTTCTTT. This translates into CASSDSRLTEAFF.